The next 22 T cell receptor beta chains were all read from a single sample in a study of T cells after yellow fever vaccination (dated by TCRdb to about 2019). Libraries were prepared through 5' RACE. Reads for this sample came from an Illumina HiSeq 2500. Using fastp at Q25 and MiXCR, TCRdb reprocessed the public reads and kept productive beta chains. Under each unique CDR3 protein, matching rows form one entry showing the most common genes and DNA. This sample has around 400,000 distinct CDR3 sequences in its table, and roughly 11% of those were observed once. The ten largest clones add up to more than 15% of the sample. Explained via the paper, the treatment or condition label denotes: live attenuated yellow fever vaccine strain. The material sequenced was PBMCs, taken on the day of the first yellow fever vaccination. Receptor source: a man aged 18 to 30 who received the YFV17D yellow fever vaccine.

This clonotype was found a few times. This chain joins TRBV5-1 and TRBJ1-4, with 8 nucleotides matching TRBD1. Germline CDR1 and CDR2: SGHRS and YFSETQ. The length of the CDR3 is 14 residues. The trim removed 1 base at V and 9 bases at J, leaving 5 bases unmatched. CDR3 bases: TGCGCCAGCAGCTTGTCAGGGGGCTCCCAAAAACTGTTTTTT. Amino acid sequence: CASSLSGGSQKLFF.

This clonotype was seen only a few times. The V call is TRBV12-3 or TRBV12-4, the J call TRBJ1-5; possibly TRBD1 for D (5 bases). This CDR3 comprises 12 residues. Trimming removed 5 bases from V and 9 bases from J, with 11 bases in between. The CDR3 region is CASSGGLGPQHF. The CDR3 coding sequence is TGTGCCAGCAGTGGGGGGTTGGGGCCCCAGCATTTT.

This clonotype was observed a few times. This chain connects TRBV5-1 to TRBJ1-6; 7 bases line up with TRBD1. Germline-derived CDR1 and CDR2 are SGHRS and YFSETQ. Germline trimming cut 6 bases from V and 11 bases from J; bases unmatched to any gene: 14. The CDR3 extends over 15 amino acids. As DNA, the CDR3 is TGCGCCAGCACGAGGGGGCCAGGACAGTCCGCACCCCTCCACTTT. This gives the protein CASTRGPGQSAPLHF.

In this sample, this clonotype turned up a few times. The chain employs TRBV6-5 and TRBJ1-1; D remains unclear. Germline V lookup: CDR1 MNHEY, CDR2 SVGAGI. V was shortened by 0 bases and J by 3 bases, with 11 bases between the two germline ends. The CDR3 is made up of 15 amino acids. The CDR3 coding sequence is TGTGCCAGCAGTTACTCGTGGGGAGGCGACACTGAAGCTTTCTTT. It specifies CASSYSWGGDTEAFF.

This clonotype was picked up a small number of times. CDR3 in DNA: TGTGCCAGCAGCTGGGGGACACCGGGGGTTCGGGAGCTGTTTTTT. Translation gives CASSWGTPGVRELFF. J is TRBJ2-2 and V is TRBV7-2; D is possibly TRBD1 or TRBD2 (6 bases each). Germline CDR1 and CDR2: SGHTA and FQGNSA. Trimming stripped 4 bases from V and 9 bases from J, with 18 bases between. The CDR3 sequence is 15 residues long.

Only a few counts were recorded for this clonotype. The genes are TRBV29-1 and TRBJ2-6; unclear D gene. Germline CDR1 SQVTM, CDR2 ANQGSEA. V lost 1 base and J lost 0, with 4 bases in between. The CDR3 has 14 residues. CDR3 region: CSVEGISGANVLTF. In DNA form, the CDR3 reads TGCAGCGTTGAAGGCATCTCTGGGGCCAACGTCCTGACTTTC.

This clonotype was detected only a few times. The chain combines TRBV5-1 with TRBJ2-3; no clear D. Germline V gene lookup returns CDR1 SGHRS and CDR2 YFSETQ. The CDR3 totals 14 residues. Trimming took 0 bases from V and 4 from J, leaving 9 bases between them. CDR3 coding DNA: TGCGCCAGCAGCTTGGCGGCACGTTCAGATACGCAGTATTTT. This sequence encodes CASSLAARSDTQYF.

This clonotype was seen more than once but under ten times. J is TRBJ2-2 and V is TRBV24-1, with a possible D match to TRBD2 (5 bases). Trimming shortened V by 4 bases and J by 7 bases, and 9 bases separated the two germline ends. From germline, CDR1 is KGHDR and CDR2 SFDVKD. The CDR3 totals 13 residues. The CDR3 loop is CATSDHRGGELFF. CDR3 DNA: TGTGCCACCAGTGACCACCGGGGCGGGGAGCTGTTTTTT.

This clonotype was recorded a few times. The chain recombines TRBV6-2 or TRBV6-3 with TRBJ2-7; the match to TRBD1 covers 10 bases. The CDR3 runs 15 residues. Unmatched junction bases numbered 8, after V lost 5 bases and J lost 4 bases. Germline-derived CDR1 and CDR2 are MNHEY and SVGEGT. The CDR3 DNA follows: TGTGCCAGCAGTCCGGACAGGGGGTTCCCATACGAGCAGTACGTC. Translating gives CASSPDRGFPYEQYV.

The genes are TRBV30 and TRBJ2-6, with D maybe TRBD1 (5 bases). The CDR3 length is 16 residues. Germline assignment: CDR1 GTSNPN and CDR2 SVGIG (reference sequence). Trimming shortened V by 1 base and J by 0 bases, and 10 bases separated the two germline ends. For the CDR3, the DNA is TGTGCCTGGAGTGCGACAGTTTACTCTGGGGCCAACGTCCTGACTTTC. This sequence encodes CAWSATVYSGANVLTF.

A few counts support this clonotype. CDR3: CASSWIAGGEETQYF. In DNA, the CDR3 is TGTGCCAGCAGCTGGATAGCGGGGGGGGAAGAGACCCAGTACTTC. The chain carries TRBV7-2 and TRBJ2-5; 11 nucleotides align to TRBD2. The CDR3 runs 15 residues. Germline CDR1 and CDR2: SGHTA and FQGNSA. V shed 4 bases, J shed 3 bases, and the junction held 4 bases outside the gene matches.

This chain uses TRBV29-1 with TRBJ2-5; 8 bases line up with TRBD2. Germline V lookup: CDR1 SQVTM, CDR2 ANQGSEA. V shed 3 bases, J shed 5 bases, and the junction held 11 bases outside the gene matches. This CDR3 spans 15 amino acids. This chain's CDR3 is CSVDRYGGARETQYF. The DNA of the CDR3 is TGCAGCGTTGACCGGTACGGGGGGGCCAGGGAGACCCAGTACTTC. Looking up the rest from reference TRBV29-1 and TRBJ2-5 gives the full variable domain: SAVISQKPSRDICQRGTSLTIQCQVDSQVTMMFWYRQQPGQSLTLIATANQGSEATYESGFVIDKFPISRPNLTFSTLTVSNMSPEDSSIYLCSVDRYGGARETQYFGPGTRLLVL.

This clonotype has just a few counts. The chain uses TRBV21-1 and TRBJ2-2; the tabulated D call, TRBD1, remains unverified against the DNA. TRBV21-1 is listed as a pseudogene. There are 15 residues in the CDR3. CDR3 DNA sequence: TGTGCCAGCAGCAAAGACAGGAAGGTGACCGGGGAGCTGTTTTTT. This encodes CASSKDRKVTGELFF.

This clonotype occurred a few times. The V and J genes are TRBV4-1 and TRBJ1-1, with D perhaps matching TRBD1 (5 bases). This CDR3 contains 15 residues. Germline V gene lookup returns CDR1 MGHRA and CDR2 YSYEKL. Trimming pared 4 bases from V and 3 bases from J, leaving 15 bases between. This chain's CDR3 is CASSPLIRGDTEAFF. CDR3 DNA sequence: TGCGCCAGCAGCCCCCTTATTCGGGGGGACACTGAAGCTTTCTTT.

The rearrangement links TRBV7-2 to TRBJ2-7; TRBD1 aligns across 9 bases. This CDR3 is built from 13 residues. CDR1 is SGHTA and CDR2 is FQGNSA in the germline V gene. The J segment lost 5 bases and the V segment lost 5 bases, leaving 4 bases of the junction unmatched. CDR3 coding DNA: TGTGCCAGCAGCCAGGGGGACAGGGACGAGCAGTACGTC. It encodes CASSQGDRDEQYV.

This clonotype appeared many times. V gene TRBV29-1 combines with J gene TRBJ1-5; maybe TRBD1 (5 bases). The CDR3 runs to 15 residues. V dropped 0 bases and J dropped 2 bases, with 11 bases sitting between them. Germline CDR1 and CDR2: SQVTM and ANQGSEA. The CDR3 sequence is CSVEDSGTGNQPQHF. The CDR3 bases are TGCAGCGTTGAAGATTCCGGGACCGGCAATCAGCCCCAGCATTTT.

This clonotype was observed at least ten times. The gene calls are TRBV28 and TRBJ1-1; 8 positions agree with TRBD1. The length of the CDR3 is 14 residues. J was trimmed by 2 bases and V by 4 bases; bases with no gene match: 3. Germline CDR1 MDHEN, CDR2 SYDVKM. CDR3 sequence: CASSWTGTNTEAFF. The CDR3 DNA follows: TGTGCCAGCAGTTGGACAGGGACTAACACTGAAGCTTTCTTT.

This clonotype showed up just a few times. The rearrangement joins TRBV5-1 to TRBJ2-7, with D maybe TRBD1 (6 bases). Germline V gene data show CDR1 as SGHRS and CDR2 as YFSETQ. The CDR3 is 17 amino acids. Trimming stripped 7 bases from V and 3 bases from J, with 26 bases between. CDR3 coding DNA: TGCGCCAGCTATGGACGAGCGAGTGAGGACAGATACTACGAGCAGTACTTC. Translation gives CASYGRASEDRYYEQYF.

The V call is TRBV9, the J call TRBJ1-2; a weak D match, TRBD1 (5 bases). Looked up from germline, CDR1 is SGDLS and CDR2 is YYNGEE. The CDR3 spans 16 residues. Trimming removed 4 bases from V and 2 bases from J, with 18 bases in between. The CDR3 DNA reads TGTGCCAGCAGCTCCGACAGCCCCGCGGCCAACTATGGCTACACCTTC. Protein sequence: CASSSDSPAANYGYTF.

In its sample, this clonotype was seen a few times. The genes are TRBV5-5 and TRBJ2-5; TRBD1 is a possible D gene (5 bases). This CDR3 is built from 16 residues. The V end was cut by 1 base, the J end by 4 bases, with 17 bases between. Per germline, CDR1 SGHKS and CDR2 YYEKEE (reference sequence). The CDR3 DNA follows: TGTGCCAGCAGCTTGCCCCTAAAGACAGTCCGAGAGACCCAGTACTTC. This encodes CASSLPLKTVRETQYF.

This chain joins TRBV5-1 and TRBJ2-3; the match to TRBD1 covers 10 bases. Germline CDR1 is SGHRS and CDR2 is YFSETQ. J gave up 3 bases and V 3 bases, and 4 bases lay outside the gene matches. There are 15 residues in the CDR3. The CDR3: CASSSRQGATDTQYF. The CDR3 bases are TGCGCCAGCAGCTCTAGACAGGGGGCTACAGATACGCAGTATTTT.

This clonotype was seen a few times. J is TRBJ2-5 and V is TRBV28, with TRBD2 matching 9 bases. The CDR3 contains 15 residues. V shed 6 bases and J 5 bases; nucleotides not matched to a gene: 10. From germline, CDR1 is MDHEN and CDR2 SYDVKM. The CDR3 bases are TGTGCCAGCAGGCTGCCTGGGACTAGCCCTGAGACCCAGTACTTC. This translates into CASRLPGTSPETQYF.